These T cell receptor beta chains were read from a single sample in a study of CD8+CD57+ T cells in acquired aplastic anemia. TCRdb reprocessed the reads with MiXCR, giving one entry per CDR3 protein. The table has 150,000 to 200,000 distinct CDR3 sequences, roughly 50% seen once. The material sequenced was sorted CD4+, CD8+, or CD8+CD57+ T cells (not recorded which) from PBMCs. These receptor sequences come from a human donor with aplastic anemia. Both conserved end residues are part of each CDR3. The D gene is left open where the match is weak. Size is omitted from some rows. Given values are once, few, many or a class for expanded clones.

CDR3aa: CASSSLSGSLSEQFF
CDR3nt: TGTGCCAGCAGCTCCCTTAGCGGGAGTCTGAGTGAGCAGTTCTTC
abundance: few
v_gene: TRBV5-4
d_gene: TRBD2
j_gene: TRBJ2-1

CDR3aa: CSAREPWIPSGETQYF
CDR3nt: TGCAGTGCTAGAGAACCCTGGATACCGAGTGGAGAGACCCAGTACTTC
abundance: -
v_gene: TRBV20-1
d_gene: -
j_gene: TRBJ2-5

CDR3aa: CATSWGMNNEQFF
CDR3nt: TGTGCCACCAGCTGGGGCATGAACAATGAGCAGTTCTTC
abundance: -
v_gene: TRBV15
d_gene: -
j_gene: TRBJ2-1

CDR3aa: CASSNYSYTF
CDR3nt: TGTGCCAGTTCCAACTATAGCTACACCTTC
abundance: -
v_gene: TRBV28
d_gene: -
j_gene: TRBJ1-2

CDR3aa: CATSDWAPGSPLHF
CDR3nt: TGTGCCACCAGTGATTGGGCCCCGGGGTCACCCCTCCACTTT
abundance: -
v_gene: TRBV24-1
d_gene: -
j_gene: TRBJ1-6

CDR3aa: CSAQEGPSYEQYF
CDR3nt: TGCAGTGCCCAAGAGGGTCCTTCCTACGAGCAGTACTTC
abundance: once
v_gene: TRBV20-1
d_gene: -
j_gene: TRBJ2-7

CDR3aa: CASSLAGVNTIYF
CDR3nt: TGTGCCAGCAGCTTAGCGGGGGTGAACACCATATATTTT
abundance: -
v_gene: TRBV7-9
d_gene: -
j_gene: TRBJ1-3

CDR3aa: CAILQGVNTEAFF
CDR3nt: TGTGCCATTCTACAGGGAGTGAACACTGAAGCTTTCTTT
abundance: -
v_gene: TRBV10-3
d_gene: -
j_gene: TRBJ1-1

CDR3aa: CASSQGQTSGGRDEQFF
CDR3nt: TGTGCCAGCAGCCAAGGCCAGACTAGCGGGGGGAGGGATGAGCAGTTCTTC
abundance: -
v_gene: TRBV3-1
d_gene: TRBD2
j_gene: TRBJ2-1

CDR3aa: CASSLVLLGPQAEAFF
CDR3nt: TGTGCCAGCAGCTTAGTTTTGCTGGGGCCCCAGGCTGAAGCTTTCTTT
abundance: few
v_gene: TRBV11-2
d_gene: -
j_gene: TRBJ1-1

CDR3aa: CASSVEREKANTGELFF
CDR3nt: TGTGCCAGCAGCGTAGAGAGGGAGAAGGCGAACACCGGGGAGCTGTTTTTT
abundance: -
v_gene: TRBV9
d_gene: -
j_gene: TRBJ2-2

CDR3aa: CASSSPATSGTYNEQFF
CDR3nt: TGTGCCAGTAGCAGCCCTGCGACTAGCGGCACCTACAATGAGCAGTTCTTC
abundance: many
v_gene: TRBV19
d_gene: TRBD2
j_gene: TRBJ2-1

CDR3aa: CSARDYSRVPSTDTQYF
CDR3nt: TGCAGTGCTAGAGATTATAGTCGGGTTCCTAGCACAGATACGCAGTATTTT
abundance: many
v_gene: TRBV20-1
d_gene: -
j_gene: TRBJ2-3

CDR3aa: CATGSNQDSKQFF
CDR3nt: TGTGCCACCGGCTCCAACCAGGACAGCAAGCAGTTCTTC
abundance: -
v_gene: TRBV24-1
d_gene: -
j_gene: TRBJ2-1

CDR3aa: CASSYTFRETQYF
CDR3nt: TGTGCCAGCAGCTATACCTTTCGGGAGACCCAGTACTTC
abundance: -
v_gene: TRBV7-6
d_gene: -
j_gene: TRBJ2-5

CDR3aa: CSAVKGRPGELFF
CDR3nt: TGCAGTGCCGTTAAGGGGAGGCCCGGGGAGCTGTTTTTT
abundance: many
v_gene: TRBV20-1
d_gene: -
j_gene: TRBJ2-2

CDR3aa: CSAKGLAETQYF
CDR3nt: TGCAGTGCTAAGGGACTAGCGGAGACCCAGTACTTC
abundance: few
v_gene: TRBV20-1
d_gene: TRBD2
j_gene: TRBJ2-5

CDR3aa: CASSYSVWTVGYTF
CDR3nt: TGTGCCAGCAGTTACTCGGTGTGGACGGTTGGCTACACCTTC
abundance: many
v_gene: TRBV6-6
d_gene: -
j_gene: TRBJ1-2

CDR3aa: CASSLGESGELFF
CDR3nt: TGTGCCAGCAGCTTAGGGGAGAGCGGGGAGCTGTTTTTT
abundance: -
v_gene: TRBV13
d_gene: -
j_gene: TRBJ2-2

CDR3aa: CASSARGRETQYF
CDR3nt: TGTGCCAGCAGCGCCCGGGGGCGCGAGACCCAGTACTTC
abundance: few
v_gene: TRBV7-2
d_gene: -
j_gene: TRBJ2-5

CDR3aa: CATSSGTGNYGYTF
CDR3nt: TGTGCCACCAGCAGCGGGACGGGTAACTATGGCTACACCTTC
abundance: -
v_gene: TRBV15
d_gene: -
j_gene: TRBJ1-2

CDR3aa: CAISESKGLLSTDTQYF
CDR3nt: TGTGCCATCAGTGAGTCGAAGGGACTACTGAGCACAGATACGCAGTATTTT
abundance: many
v_gene: TRBV10-3
d_gene: TRBD2
j_gene: TRBJ2-3

CDR3aa: CASSHLEIRDSNSPLHF
CDR3nt: TGTGCCAGCAGTCACTTAGAAATCCGGGACAGCAATTCACCCCTCCACTTT
abundance: -
v_gene: TRBV7-6
d_gene: TRBD1
j_gene: TRBJ1-6

CDR3aa: CSARSTDYNSPLHF
CDR3nt: TGCAGTGCTCGATCGACAGATTATAATTCACCCCTCCACTTT
abundance: once
v_gene: TRBV20-1
d_gene: -
j_gene: TRBJ1-6

CDR3aa: CASSSLDRGRSYGYTF
CDR3nt: TGTGCCAGCAGTTCCCTTGACAGGGGGCGGTCTTATGGCTACACCTTC
abundance: many
v_gene: TRBV12-3/TRBV12-4
d_gene: TRBD1
j_gene: TRBJ1-2

CDR3aa: CASSQVRGTTYEQYF
CDR3nt: TGTGCCAGCAGCCAAGTCAGGGGGACGACCTACGAGCAGTACTTC
abundance: -
v_gene: TRBV6-1
d_gene: TRBD1
j_gene: TRBJ2-7

CDR3aa: CASSLNPSSTDTQYF
CDR3nt: TGTGCCAGCAGCTTAAACCCCAGTAGCACAGATACGCAGTATTTT
abundance: many
v_gene: TRBV7-3
d_gene: -
j_gene: TRBJ2-3

CDR3aa: CASSPSGDGIETQYF
CDR3nt: TGTGCCAGCAGCCCTAGCGGGGACGGGATAGAGACCCAGTACTTC
abundance: many
v_gene: TRBV2
d_gene: TRBD2
j_gene: TRBJ2-5